This T cell receptor (beta chain) was recorded in a study of technical replicates of blood from several donors. Libraries were prepared by immunoSEQ multiplex PCR; TCRdb keeps only in-frame clonotypes and omits some of them. The data show roughly 80,000 clones, with just over 95% seen just once and 0.3% to 0.45% held by the top ten. The clonotype comes from a human donor in good health. Input material: T cells isolated from PBMCs.

The CDR3 DNA reads TGCGCCAGCAGTCAATACAGGAAAGGCACTGAAGCTTTCTTT. Translating gives CASSQYRKGTEAFF. The gene calls are TRBV4-3 and TRBJ1-1; the D gene is possibly TRBD1 (5 bases). Germline CDR1 LGHNA, CDR2 YSLEER. The V and J ends lost 6 bases and 4 bases respectively, with 15 bases between them. This CDR3 has 14 residues.